Below, 4 T cell receptor beta chains from the same sample are listed, as sequenced in a study of cytomegalovirus exposure and HLA in healthy donors. The PCR employed 60 Vbeta primers together with 13 Jbeta primers. Method: immunoSEQ multiplex PCR; TCRdb's copy keeps in-frame clones and lacks some. The repertoire holds around 150,000 clones, with about 64% as singletons. The specimen was PBMCs. Receptor source: a young woman in good health and CMV-seropositive.

The chain has TRBV6-5 and TRBJ1-2; tentative D call: TRBD1 (6 bases). Trimming took off 2 bases at V and 2 bases at J, with 9 bases between the two ends. CDR1 is MNHEY and CDR2 is SVGAGI in the germline V gene. This CDR3 region has 14 residues. CDR3 amino acids: CASSYVGANYGYTF. The CDR3 DNA is TGTGCCAGCAGTTACGTGGGGGCAAACTATGGCTACACCTTC.

The V and J genes are TRBV11-2 and TRBJ1-2; 7 positions agree with TRBD1. This CDR3 is 14 amino acids long. In germline, CDR1 is SGHAT, CDR2 FQNNGV. Trimming at V came to 5 bases and at J to 4 bases, leaving 7 bases not matched to a gene. The CDR3 protein is CASSRLQGSYGYTF. CDR3 nucleotide sequence: TGTGCCAGCAGCCGGCTACAGGGGAGCTATGGCTACACCTTC.

This chain uses TRBV7-7 with TRBJ1-4, with a tentative D call TRBD1 (6 bases). This CDR3 contains 14 residues. Germline V gene data show CDR1 as SSHAT and CDR2 as FNYEAQ (reference sequence). V dropped 4 bases and J dropped 7 bases, with 13 bases sitting between them. CDR3 in amino acids: CASSSGALGEKLFF. The CDR3 DNA sequence: TGTGCCAGCAGCTCAGGGGCGCTCGGTGAAAAACTGTTTTTT.

This chain connects TRBV6-5 to TRBJ2-7, with TRBD2 as a possible D gene (5 bases). Trimming pared 4 bases from V and 4 bases from J, leaving 14 bases between. This CDR3 spans 14 amino acids. Per the germline V gene, CDR1 is MNHEY and CDR2 is SVGAGI. The CDR3 sequence: CASSSRPRRYEQYF. The CDR3 coding sequence is TGTGCCAGCAGTTCCCGGCCAAGGAGGTACGAGCAGTACTTC.